The source of this T cell receptor (beta chain) is a study of OX40 agonist ivuxolimab in advanced cancers. General notes on the study: Ivuxolimab, which targeted the costimulatory receptor OX40 (CD134), was an agonistic, fully human IgG2 monoclonal antibody. Intravenous ivuxolimab was administered to patients every 2 weeks at six dose levels: 0.01, 0.1, 0.3, 1.5, 3 and 10 mg/kg. The monotherapy dose-escalation portion (N ≈ 55 patients) of the phase I ivuxolimab trial is reported in the paper. Partial responses were achieved by three dose-escalation patients, of whom one had hepatocellular carcinoma and two had cutaneous melanoma. The point of sequencing TCRbeta in the periphery was to test whether ivuxolimab changed TCR sequence diversity and drove clonal T-cell expansion. A male proportion of around 80% and a mean age of approximately 61 years, ranging from 23 to 79, were recorded for the dose-escalation cohort. Patients were allowed to have had prior anti-PD-1, anti-PD-L1 or anti-CTLA-4 therapy, and approximately 40% of the dose-escalation patients had previously received checkpoint inhibitors. Of the approximately 50 dose-escalation patients, hepatocellular carcinoma was present in 19, melanoma in some 15, renal cell carcinoma in 9 and head and neck cancer in 9. General conclusions and limits of the study: Antigen specificity was not determined for the clonally expanded peripheral T cells. Low levels of normalized T-cell clonal expansion were also seen in some nonresponding patients. In partial responders in the 0.1-3.0 mg/kg groups, normalized peripheral clonal expansion was found to be among the lowest, especially among CD8+ T cells. Clonal expansion of both CD4+ and CD8+ blood T cells was observed from baseline to week 6 at doses 0.1 to 3.0 mg/kg. After ivuxolimab, expanded clones were on average more numerous among CD8+ T cells than among CD4+ T cells.

Patients with autoimmune disease history or receiving systemic immunosuppression were excluded from the trial. Peripheral blood for TCR sequencing was drawn from every dose cohort at baseline, at cycle 4 day 1 and at cycle 7 day 1. The samples were drawn from a first-in-human, open-label, multicenter phase I dose-escalation trial of ivuxolimab. Adults with locally advanced or metastatic head and neck squamous cell, hepatocellular, melanoma or renal cell carcinoma were enrolled in the trial. CD4+ and CD8+ T cells were sorted separately from peripheral blood before TCR sequencing. Genomic DNA was isolated from the sorted cells so that the TCRbeta CDR3 region could be sequenced. The immunoSEQ Assay was used for sequencing of TCRbeta CDR3 regions. TCRdb stores this immuneACCESS table with in-frame sequences only. Part of the clones is absent; in the studies checked, under half of the shortfall reflects unresolved V genes, and no reason is known for the rest. The sample includes about 100,000 clones, with 89% observed a single time. The ten largest clones represent approximately 0.16% of the sample.

Taken from cysteine to phenylalanine, the CDR3 has 15 residues. Only CDR3 DNA is held: 45 bases, read in frame from base 1. V is clipped by 0 bases and J by 1 base, and the sequence between their germline boundaries is 10 bases long. CDR1 and CDR2 were assigned from the germline V gene as SGDLS and YYNGEE. As concerns this clone: Its cognate antigen has yet to be identified. No much larger clone is present one base from it, and per-base qualities are unavailable.

The sequencing here drew on CD4+ or CD8+ T cells sorted from blood, taken in a trial of the OX40 agonist ivuxolimab. This receptor was taken from an adult with an advanced solid tumor such as melanoma, head and neck, liver or kidney cancer. Rearrangement joined TRBV9 to TRBJ1-2; TRBD1 is a possible D gene, resting on 6 matching bases. The CDR3 protein sequence reads: CASSVGPGHNYGYTF. The sequence in DNA is TGTGCCAGCAGCGTAGGGCCGGGACATAACTATGGCTACACCTTC.